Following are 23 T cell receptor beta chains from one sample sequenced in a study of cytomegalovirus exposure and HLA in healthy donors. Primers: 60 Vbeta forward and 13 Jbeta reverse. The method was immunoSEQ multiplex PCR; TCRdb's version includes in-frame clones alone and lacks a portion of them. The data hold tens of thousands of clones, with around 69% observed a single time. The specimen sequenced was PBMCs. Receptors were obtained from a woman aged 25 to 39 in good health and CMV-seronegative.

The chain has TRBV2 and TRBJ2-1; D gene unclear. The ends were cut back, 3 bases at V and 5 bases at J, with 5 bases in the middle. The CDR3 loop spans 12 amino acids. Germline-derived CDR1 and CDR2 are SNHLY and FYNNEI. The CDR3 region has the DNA TGTGCCAGCAGTGACCCCAACAATGAGCAGTTCTTC. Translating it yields CASSDPNNEQFF.

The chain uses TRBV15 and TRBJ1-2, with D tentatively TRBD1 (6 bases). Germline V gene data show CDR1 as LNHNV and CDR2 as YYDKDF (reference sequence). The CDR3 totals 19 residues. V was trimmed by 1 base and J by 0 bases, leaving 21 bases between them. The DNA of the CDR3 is TGTGCCACCAGCAGAGCCAGGGGCGGGGAGGGTTACTCTAACTATGGCTACACCTTC. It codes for CATSRARGGEGYSNYGYTF.

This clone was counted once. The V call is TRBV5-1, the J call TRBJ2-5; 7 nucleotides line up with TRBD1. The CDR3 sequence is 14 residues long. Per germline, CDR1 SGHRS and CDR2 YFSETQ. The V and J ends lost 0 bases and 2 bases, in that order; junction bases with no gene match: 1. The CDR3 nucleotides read TGCGCCAGCAGCTTGGCGGGACAGCAAGAGACCCAGTACTTC. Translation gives CASSLAGQQETQYF.

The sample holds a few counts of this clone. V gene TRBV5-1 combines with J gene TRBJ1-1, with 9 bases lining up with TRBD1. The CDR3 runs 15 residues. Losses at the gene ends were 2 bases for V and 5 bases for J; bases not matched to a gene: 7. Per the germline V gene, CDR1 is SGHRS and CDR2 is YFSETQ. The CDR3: CASSLTQGAETEAFF. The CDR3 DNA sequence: TGCGCCAGCAGCTTAACACAGGGGGCTGAGACTGAAGCTTTCTTT.

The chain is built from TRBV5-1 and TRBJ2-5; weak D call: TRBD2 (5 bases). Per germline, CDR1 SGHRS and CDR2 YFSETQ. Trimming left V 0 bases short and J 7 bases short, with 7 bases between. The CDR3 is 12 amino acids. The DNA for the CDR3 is TGCGCCAGCAGCTTGGACGAGGGGACCCAGTACTTC. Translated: CASSLDEGTQYF.

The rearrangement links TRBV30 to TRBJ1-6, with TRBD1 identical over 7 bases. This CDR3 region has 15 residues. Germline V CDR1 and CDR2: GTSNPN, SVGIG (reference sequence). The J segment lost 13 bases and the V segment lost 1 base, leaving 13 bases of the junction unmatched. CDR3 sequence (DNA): TGTGCCTGGAGTGGGACAGGTCGAGCGGTTGTGCCCCTCCACTTT. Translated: CAWSGTGRAVVPLHF.

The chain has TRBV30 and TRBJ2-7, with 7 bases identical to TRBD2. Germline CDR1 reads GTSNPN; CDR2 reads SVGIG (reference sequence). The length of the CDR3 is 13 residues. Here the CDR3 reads CALGREGPYEQYF. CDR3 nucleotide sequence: TGTGCTCTAGGGAGGGAGGGACCCTACGAGCAGTACTTC.

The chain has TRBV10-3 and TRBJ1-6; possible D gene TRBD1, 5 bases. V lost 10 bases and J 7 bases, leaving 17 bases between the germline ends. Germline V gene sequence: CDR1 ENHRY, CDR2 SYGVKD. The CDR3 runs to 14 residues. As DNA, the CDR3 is TGTGCCACAGGGTGGGAGGGCCCGAATTCACCCCTCCACTTT. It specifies CATGWEGPNSPLHF.

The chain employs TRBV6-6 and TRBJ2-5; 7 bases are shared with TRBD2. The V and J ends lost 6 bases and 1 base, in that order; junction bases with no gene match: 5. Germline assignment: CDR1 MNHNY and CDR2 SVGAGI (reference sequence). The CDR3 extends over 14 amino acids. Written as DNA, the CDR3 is TGTGCCAGCAGCAGACTAGCCTTCCAAGAGACCCAGTACTTC. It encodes CASSRLAFQETQYF.

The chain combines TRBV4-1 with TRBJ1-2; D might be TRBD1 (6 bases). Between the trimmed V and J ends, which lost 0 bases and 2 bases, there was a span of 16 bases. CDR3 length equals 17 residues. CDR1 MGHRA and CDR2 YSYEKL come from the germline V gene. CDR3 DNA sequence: TGCGCCAGCAGCCAAGAGACCCAGGACAGAGGGAACTATGGCTACACCTTC. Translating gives CASSQETQDRGNYGYTF.

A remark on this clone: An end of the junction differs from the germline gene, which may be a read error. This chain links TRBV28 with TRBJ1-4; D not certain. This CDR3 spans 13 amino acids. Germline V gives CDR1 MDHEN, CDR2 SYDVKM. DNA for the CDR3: TGTGCCAGCGGTTTCGCAACTAATGAAAAACTGTTTTTT. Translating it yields CASGFATNEKLFF.

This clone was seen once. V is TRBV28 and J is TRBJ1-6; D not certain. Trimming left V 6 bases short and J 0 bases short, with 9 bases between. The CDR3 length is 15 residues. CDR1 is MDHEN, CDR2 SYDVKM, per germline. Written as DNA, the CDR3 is TGTGCCAGCAGAGCCCCTCGCTCCTATAATTCACCCCTCCACTTT. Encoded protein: CASRAPRSYNSPLHF.

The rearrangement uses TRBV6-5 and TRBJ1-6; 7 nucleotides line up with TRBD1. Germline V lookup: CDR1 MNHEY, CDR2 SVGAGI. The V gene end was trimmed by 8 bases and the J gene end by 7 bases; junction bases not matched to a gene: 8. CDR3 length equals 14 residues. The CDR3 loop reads CASALGRGNSPLHF. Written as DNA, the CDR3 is TGTGCCAGCGCCCTGGGCAGGGGGAATTCACCCCTCCACTTT.

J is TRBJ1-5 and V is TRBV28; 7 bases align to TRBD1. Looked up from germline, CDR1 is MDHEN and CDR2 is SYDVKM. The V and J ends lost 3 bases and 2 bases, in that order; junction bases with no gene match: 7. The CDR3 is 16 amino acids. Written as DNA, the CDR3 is TGTGCCAGCAGTTTTAGTCAAGGACAGGGCAATCAGCCCCAGCATTTT. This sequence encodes CASSFSQGQGNQPQHF.

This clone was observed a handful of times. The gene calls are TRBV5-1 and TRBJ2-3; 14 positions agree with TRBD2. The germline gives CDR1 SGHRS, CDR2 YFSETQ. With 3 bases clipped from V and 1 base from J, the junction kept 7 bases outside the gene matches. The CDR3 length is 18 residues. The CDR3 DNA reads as TGCGCCAGCAGCTCCGGGACTAGCGGGAGCAGGGGCACAGATACGCAGTATTTT. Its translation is CASSSGTSGSRGTDTQYF.

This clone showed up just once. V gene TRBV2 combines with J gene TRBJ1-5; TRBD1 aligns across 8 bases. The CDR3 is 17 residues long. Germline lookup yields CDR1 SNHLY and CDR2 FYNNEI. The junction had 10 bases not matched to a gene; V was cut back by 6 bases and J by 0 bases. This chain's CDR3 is CASSLQTGALSNQPQHF. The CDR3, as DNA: TGTGCCAGCAGCTTACAGACAGGGGCCCTTAGCAATCAGCCCCAGCATTTT.

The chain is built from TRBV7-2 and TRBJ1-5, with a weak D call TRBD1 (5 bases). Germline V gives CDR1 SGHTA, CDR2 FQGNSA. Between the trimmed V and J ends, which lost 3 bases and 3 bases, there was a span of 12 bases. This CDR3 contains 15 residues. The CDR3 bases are TGTGCCAGCAGCTTGGGTCGGACACTCAATCAGCCCCAGCATTTT. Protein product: CASSLGRTLNQPQHF.

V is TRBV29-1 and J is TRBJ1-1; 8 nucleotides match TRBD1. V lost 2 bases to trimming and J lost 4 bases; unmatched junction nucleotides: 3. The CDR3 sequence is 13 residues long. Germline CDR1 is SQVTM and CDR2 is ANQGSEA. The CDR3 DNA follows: TGCAGCGTTGAAATCCAGGGGGCCACTGAAGCTTTCTTT. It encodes CSVEIQGATEAFF.

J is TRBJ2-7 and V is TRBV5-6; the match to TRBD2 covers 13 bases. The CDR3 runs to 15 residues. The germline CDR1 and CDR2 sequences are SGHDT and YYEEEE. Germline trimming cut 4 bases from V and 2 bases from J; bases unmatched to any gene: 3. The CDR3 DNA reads TGTGCCAGCAGCCGTGGGACTAGCGGGGCCTACGAGCAGTACTTC. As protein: CASSRGTSGAYEQYF. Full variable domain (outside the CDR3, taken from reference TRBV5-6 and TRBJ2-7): DAGVTQSPTHLIKTRGQQVTLRCSPKSGHDTVSWYQQALGQGPQFIFQYYEEEERQRGNFPDRFSGHQFPNYSSELNVNALLLGDSALYLCASSRGTSGAYEQYFGPGTRLTVT.

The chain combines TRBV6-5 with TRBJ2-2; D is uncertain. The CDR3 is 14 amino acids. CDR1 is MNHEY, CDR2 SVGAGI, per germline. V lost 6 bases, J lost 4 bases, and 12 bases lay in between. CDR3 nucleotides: TGTGCCAGCAGCCAAGTATCCGGCACCGGGGAGCTGTTTTTT. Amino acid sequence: CASSQVSGTGELFF.

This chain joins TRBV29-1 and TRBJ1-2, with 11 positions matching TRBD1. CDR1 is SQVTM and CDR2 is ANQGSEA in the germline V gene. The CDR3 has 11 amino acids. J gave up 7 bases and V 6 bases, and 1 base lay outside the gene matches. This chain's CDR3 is CSVGTGGGYTF. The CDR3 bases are TGCAGCGTCGGGACAGGGGGTGGCTACACCTTC.

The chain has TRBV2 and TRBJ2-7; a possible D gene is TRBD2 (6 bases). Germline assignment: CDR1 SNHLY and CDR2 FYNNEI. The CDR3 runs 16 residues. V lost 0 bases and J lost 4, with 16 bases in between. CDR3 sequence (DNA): TGTGCCAGCAGTGAAGCGGGGCGGGACGAAAGTTACGAGCAGTACTTC. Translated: CASSEAGRDESYEQYF.

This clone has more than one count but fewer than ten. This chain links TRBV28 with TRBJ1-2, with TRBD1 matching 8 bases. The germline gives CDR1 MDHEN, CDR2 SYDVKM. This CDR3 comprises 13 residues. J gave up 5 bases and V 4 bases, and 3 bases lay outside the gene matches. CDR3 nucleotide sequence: TGTGCCAGCAGTTCTGGACAGGGATATGGCTACACCTTC. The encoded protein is CASSSGQGYGYTF.